This T cell receptor (beta chain) was observed in a study of follicular helper T cells after annual influenza vaccination. This sample's time point: 2015-2016 season, 7 days after influenza vaccination. Germline CDR1 SGHRS, CDR2 YFSETQ. Deletions cut 6 bases from V and 0 bases from J, with 7 bases between. The CDR3 length is 14 residues. Assay: immunoSEQ multiplex PCR; the TCRdb copy retains only in-frame clones and omits some. The sample lists about 10,000 clones; about four fifths were seen once. The chain is built from TRBV5-1 and TRBJ2-6; unclear D gene. The receptor was isolated from an adult who received the influenza vaccine. The material was CXCR5+ CD38- circulating T follicular helper cells from blood, obtained 7 days after influenza vaccination. Documented subset: circulating Tfh, non-naive CD4+CXCR5+PD-1+ (ICOS+CD38+ or ICOS-CD38-). The CDR3 sequence: CASKSTSGANVLTF. CDR3 sequence (DNA): TGCGCCAGCAAATCTACCTCTGGGGCCAACGTCCTGACTTTC.